This T cell receptor beta chain is drawn from a study of T-cell reconstitution after alpha-beta-depleted transplantation in children. This clonotype was seen at least ten times. What it binds is not known. It was with unique molecular identifiers that the TCRbeta library was prepared. Each CDR3 protein is one row after TCRdb ran MiXCR on the PCR reads. The sample holds approximately 290,000 distinct CDR3 sequences, around 10% seen once. V lost 6 bases and J lost 6, with 12 bases in between. CDR3 size: 12 residues. General study results and limits: Several patients had high TCRbeta diversity at day 60; it came from surviving recipient T cells and thymic progenitors. About two months after transplant, alpha-beta T cells reportedly came from several hundred expanded graft clones. From newly produced T cells came most of the T-cell counts and diversity one year after transplant.

The chain employs TRBV12-3 or TRBV12-4 and TRBJ2-7, with D unclear. The TCR was taken from a male patient between 2 and 10 years old who had a stem cell transplant for chronic granulomatous disease, so the T cells may come from the graft donor. The starting material was peripheral blood, obtained 180 days after TCRalphabeta/CD19-depleted stem cell transplant. The CDR3 region has the DNA TGTGCCAGCAGACCCGGACGTTCCGAGCAGTACTTC. This codes for CASRPGRSEQYF.